This TCR beta chain was obtained from a study of shared clonotypes between healthy human individuals. Notes on the study in general: Naive subsets usually exceeded memory subsets in estimated richness. Only blood was sampled; tissue repertoires likely differ.

The CDR3 consists of 13 residues. Trimming removed 2 bases from V and 7 bases from J, with 9 bases in between. The germline V gene encodes CDR1 SGHVS and CDR2 FNYEAQ. In regard to this clone: Its antigen is currently unknown.

Recent vaccinations or acute infections were absent in the healthy HIV-negative adult donors. Splitting of each subset's genomic DNA was done evenly across several immunoSEQ plates. This table comes from immunoSEQ multiplex PCR, and its TCRdb copy is limited to in-frame clones, with some not included. Among a few million clones listed, around nine tenths were seen once. The sequence was obtained from a young man in good health. Sequenced material: naive CD4+ T cells sorted from blood. Subset reported: CD45RA+ positively selected. The V call is TRBV7-6, the J call TRBJ1-3; D is unresolved. Written as DNA, the CDR3 is TGTGCCAGCAGCTTAAGCGACGGTAACACCATATATTTT. This encodes CASSLSDGNTIYF.